The clone carrying this TCR beta chain has at least ten counts. This specimen comes from a study of blood T cells in healthy people across ages. Germline trimming cut 1 base from V and 5 bases from J; bases unmatched to any gene: 7. Germline CDR1 is MNHNS and CDR2 is SASEGT. The CDR3 spans 16 residues. Next came a second PCR, run for about 7 to 12 cycles, which used a sample-barcoded 5' primer along with a J-beta primer mix. TCRdb re-derived calls from the 5' RACE reads in MiXCR, one entry per CDR3 protein. Among 710,000 or so distinct CDR3 sequences, approximately 31% were seen once, and the ten largest hold 15%.

The source of this sequence is a woman older than 75 in good health. Sequencing was carried out using blood. The chain links TRBV6-1 to TRBJ2-1; 8 bases are a match to TRBD1. Here the CDR3 reads CASSEDSTGGHNEQFF. DNA of the CDR3: TGTGCCAGCAGTGAAGATAGCACAGGGGGACACAATGAGCAGTTCTTC.